Listed below are T cell receptor beta chains from one sample, sequenced in a study of neurological immune-mediated disorders. TCRdb re-called the 5' RACE reads with MiXCR, one entry per CDR3 protein. The table lists approximately 80,000 distinct CDR3 sequences, approximately 4.6% of them singletons. The material sequenced was PBMCs. The source of these receptors is a woman aged 60-70 years with multiple sclerosis. CDR3s leave out the opening cysteine and the closing phenylalanine or tryptophan. Each record gives: V gene, J gene, CDR3 protein.

v_call: TRBV12-3/TRBV12-4
j_call: TRBJ2-1
cdr3_aa: ASSPQGVAYNEQF

v_call: TRBV5-1
j_call: TRBJ1-1
cdr3_aa: ASRAQTGGDTEAF

v_call: TRBV5-1
j_call: TRBJ2-5
cdr3_aa: ASSNDRGETQY

v_call: TRBV12-3/TRBV12-4
j_call: TRBJ2-7
cdr3_aa: ASSLFGGGPYEQY

v_call: TRBV11-2
j_call: TRBJ1-1
cdr3_aa: ASSLTGGTEAF

v_call: TRBV14
j_call: TRBJ2-1
cdr3_aa: ASTPLRDRAPYQF

v_call: TRBV7-9
j_call: TRBJ1-2
cdr3_aa: ASSLPGRNYGYT

v_call: TRBV12-3/TRBV12-4
j_call: TRBJ2-7
cdr3_aa: ASALGGQSYEQY

v_call: TRBV5-5
j_call: TRBJ2-6
cdr3_aa: ASPRTGQSSGANVLT

v_call: TRBV10-3
j_call: TRBJ2-5
cdr3_aa: AIRDDQETQY

v_call: TRBV6-5
j_call: TRBJ1-2
cdr3_aa: ASRGPGDGYT

v_call: TRBV11-2
j_call: TRBJ2-3
cdr3_aa: ASSLLGGPTDTQY

v_call: TRBV5-1
j_call: TRBJ2-1
cdr3_aa: ASSPGQPYNEQF

v_call: TRBV27
j_call: TRBJ1-4
cdr3_aa: ASSLRNRGGNEKLF